These T cell receptor beta chains were read from a single sample in a study of blood T cell repertoires in COVID-19. Method: immunoSEQ multiplex PCR; TCRdb's copy keeps in-frame clones and lacks some. This table holds around 160,000 clones, more than 70% found once. The specimen sequenced was peripheral blood. These receptors came from a man aged 60 to 69 with active or convalescent COVID-19. Both conserved end residues are part of each CDR3. A D gene is named only where the DNA matches it firmly. The listing skips clone size in some rows; elsewhere it reads once, few, many or a size class.

v_gene	abundance	j_gene	d_gene	CDR3aa	CDR3nt
TRBV18	-	TRBJ2-5	-	CASSPSAGQETQYF	TGTGCCAGCTCACCCTCCGCCGGTCAAGAGACCCAGTACTTC
TRBV28	few	TRBJ1-5	TRBD1	CASSWTGEQPQHF	TGTGCCAGCAGTTGGACAGGGGAACAGCCCCAGCATTTT
TRBV6-5	-	TRBJ1-1	-	CASRGATYTEAFF	TGTGCCAGCAGGGGGGCTACCTACACTGAAGCTTTCTTT
TRBV4-1	-	TRBJ2-7	TRBD1	CASSQREQGSSYEQYF	TGCGCCAGCAGCCAACGGGAACAGGGGTCTTCCTACGAGCAGTACTTC
TRBV6-6	-	TRBJ1-3	-	CASSYSEKRGNTIYF	TGTGCCAGCAGTTACTCTGAGAAACGGGGAAACACCATATATTTT
TRBV29-1	-	TRBJ1-2	-	CSVGVEGANGYTF	TGCAGCGTGGGGGTGGAGGGAGCGAATGGCTACACCTTC
TRBV3-1/TRBV3-2	-	TRBJ2-1	TRBD1	CASSHLFRTGDPYNEQFF	TGTGCCAGCAGCCACTTATTCCGGACAGGGGATCCCTACAATGAGCAGTTCTTC
TRBV27	few	TRBJ2-5	-	CASSLSFVTKETQYF	TGTGCCAGCAGTTTATCGTTTGTGACAAAAGAGACCCAGTACTTC
TRBV6-2/TRBV6-3	-	TRBJ1-5	-	CASSYYWRAGDQPQHF	TGTGCCAGCAGTTATTATTGGAGGGCGGGGGATCAGCCCCAGCATTTT
TRBV11-2	-	TRBJ2-1	TRBD2	CASSLGGSPYNEQFF	TGTGCCAGCAGCTTAGGCGGGAGTCCCTACAATGAGCAGTTCTTC
TRBV23-1	-	TRBJ2-7	-	CASSLEGGYEQYF	TGCGCCAGCAGTCTTGAGGGCGGCTACGAGCAGTACTTC
TRBV2	-	TRBJ2-1	TRBD2	CASTRLAGVNEQFF	TGTGCCAGCACCCGACTAGCGGGGGTTAATGAGCAGTTCTTC
TRBV28	-	TRBJ1-4	TRBD1	CASSSSAGTGEEKLFF	TGTGCCAGCAGTTCTTCAGCCGGGACAGGGGAAGAAAAACTGTTTTTT
TRBV5-1	-	TRBJ1-2	-	CASSLTGYGDGYTF	TGCGCCAGCAGCTTAACAGGGTATGGTGATGGCTACACCTTC
TRBV29-1	-	TRBJ2-7	-	CSVVRGMDEQYF	TGCAGCGTTGTTAGGGGGATGGACGAGCAGTACTTC
TRBV27	-	TRBJ1-4	-	CASSFSGEKLFF	TGTGCCAGCAGTTTTTCGGGTGAAAAACTGTTTTTT
TRBV20-1	-	TRBJ1-5	TRBD1	CSASLRGRDQPQHF	TGCAGTGCTAGTCTCAGGGGGCGCGATCAGCCCCAGCATTTT
TRBV25-1	-	TRBJ1-4	-	CASTPPGSGEKLFF	TGTGCCAGCACCCCCCCGGGGTCGGGGGAAAAACTGTTTTTT
TRBV9	-	TRBJ1-1	TRBD1	CASSPSQGGPEAFF	TGTGCCAGCAGCCCTTCTCAGGGGGGTCCTGAAGCTTTCTTT
TRBV18	-	TRBJ2-7	TRBD2	CASSLLGGYEQYF	TGTGCCAGCTCACTCCTGGGGGGGTACGAGCAGTACTTC
TRBV27	-	TRBJ1-2	TRBD1	CASSFRGDGRRGYTF	TGTGCCAGCAGTTTCAGGGGGGATGGGCGTCGGGGCTACACCTTC
TRBV6-5	-	TRBJ2-3	-	CASSPVSDTQYF	TGTGCCAGCAGCCCGGTGTCAGATACGCAGTATTTT
TRBV5-1	-	TRBJ1-5	-	CASSPEGGLNNQPQHF	TGCGCCAGCAGCCCGGAGGGGGGGCTGAACAATCAGCCCCAGCATTTT
TRBV6-5	-	TRBJ2-1	TRBD1	CASSSPTGVYNEQFF	TGTGCCAGCAGTTCTCCGACAGGGGTCTACAATGAGCAGTTCTTC
TRBV7-9	-	TRBJ2-5	TRBD2	CASSPSGALSGYF	TGTGCCAGCAGCCCTAGCGGGGCCCTCTCTGGGTACTTC
TRBV21-1	-	TRBJ2-7	-	CASSGDSPYEQYF	TGTGCCAGCAGCGGGGACAGTCCCTACGAGCAGTACTTC
TRBV18	-	TRBJ1-1	-	CASFAGRNTEAFF	TGTGCCAGTTTTGCTGGCAGGAACACTGAAGCTTTCTTT
TRBV6-5	few	TRBJ2-4	TRBD1	CASTTGANIQYF	TGTGCCAGTACGACAGGGGCGAACATTCAGTACTTC
TRBV4-2	few	TRBJ2-7	-	CASSQGGGVYEQYF	TGTGCCAGCAGCCAAGGTGGAGGCGTTTACGAGCAGTACTTC
TRBV19	-	TRBJ1-5	-	CASSIIQYSNQPQHF	TGTGCCAGTAGTATCATTCAGTATAGCAATCAGCCCCAGCATTTT
TRBV7-8	once	TRBJ2-5	TRBD2	CASSTGLAGETQYF	TGTGCCAGCAGCACTGGACTAGCGGGAGAGACCCAGTACTTC
TRBV30	-	TRBJ1-5	-	CAWNLGFNQPQHF	TGTGCCTGGAATCTAGGCTTTAATCAGCCCCAGCATTTT
TRBV7-2	-	TRBJ2-3	TRBD2	CASSRTSGSTDTQYF	TGTGCCAGCAGCCGGACTAGCGGGAGCACAGATACGCAGTATTTT
TRBV18	-	TRBJ2-5	TRBD1	CASSIRDRGLQETQYF	TGTGCCAGCTCAATCCGGGACAGGGGACTTCAAGAGACCCAGTACTTC
TRBV5-5	-	TRBJ2-7	TRBD1	CASSLGTGALYEQYF	TGTGCCAGCAGCTTAGGGACAGGGGCGCTCTACGAGCAGTACTTC
TRBV15	-	TRBJ1-3	-	CATSRGRNTIYF	TGTGCCACCAGCAGAGGGAGGAACACCATATATTTT
TRBV3-1/TRBV3-2	-	TRBJ2-3	TRBD2	CASSLGLAGTDTQYF	TGTGCCAGCAGCTTGGGACTAGCGGGCACAGATACGCAGTATTTT
TRBV28	-	TRBJ2-7	-	CASSPLPHMGGPYEQYF	TGTGCCAGCAGCCCCCTCCCCCACATGGGGGGGCCCTACGAGCAGTACTTC
TRBV7-6	once	TRBJ2-1	-	CASSLGGAGPYNEQFF	TGTGCCAGCAGCTTAGGTGGGGCGGGACCCTACAATGAGCAGTTCTTC
TRBV9	few	TRBJ1-3	-	CASSSTVSSGNTIYF	TGTGCCAGCAGCTCGACTGTAAGCTCTGGAAACACCATATATTTT
TRBV7-2	-	TRBJ1-4	-	CASSLSSGNAEKLFF	TGTGCCAGCAGCTTAAGTTCAGGGAACGCTGAAAAACTGTTTTTT
TRBV5-1	-	TRBJ2-7	-	CASSLGPLSTGTYEQYF	TGCGCCAGCAGCTTGGGCCCGCTTTCGACAGGTACCTACGAGCAGTACTTC